This TCR beta chain was profiled in a study of regulatory T cells in long-lasting Graves disease (dated by TCRdb to the early 2020s). In the study overall: Antithyroid drugs had been taken for less than 3 months by newly diagnosed Graves' disease patients. Persistent Graves' disease patients were compared with newly diagnosed Graves' disease patients by peripheral blood TCR sequencing and RNA sequencing. The study took place in China and was registered as a clinical trial. A total of around 35 samples were covered by TCR sequencing, comprising around 13 persistent and roughly 20 newly diagnosed Graves' disease patients. On the study overall, not on this receptor specifically: Only the TCR beta chain was sequenced and analyzed. TRBV28, TRBJ1-2 and TRBJ2-5 were preferentially used in persistent disease, while TRBV20-1 and TRBJ2-1 were favored in newly diagnosed disease. A larger number of public clonotypes was shared among persistent patients (approximately 3,000) than among newly diagnosed patients (about 990). As a limitation, the authors acknowledged that the small sample size may reduce accuracy. Lower TCR Shannon entropy and fewer highly expanded clones were observed in persistent Graves' disease patients than in newly diagnosed patients, which suggested clonal expansion. The study examined only peripheral blood because the primary lesion, thyroid tissue, could not be accessed.

The CDR3 spans 14 residues, from the cysteine through the phenylalanine. Left in the record is the CDR3 DNA by itself, 42 bases read in frame from the first base. Based on the germline V gene, the CDR1 and CDR2 sequences are SGHVS and FQNEAQ. The junction shows trimming of 2 bases on V and 2 bases on J, plus 10 bases between the germline ends. Libraries were prepared through multiplex PCR. The reads were generated on an Illumina HiSeq 4000. iRepertoire HTBI primers and Arm-PCR amplification of CDR3 regions were used to construct TCR beta libraries. PCR products were gel purified before sequencing. For the original study's pipeline: Across samples, 60 to 70 TRBV and over 11 TRBJ segments were identified and used for gene usage analysis of CDR3 amino acid clonotypes. COPE and FqMerger were used to merge filtered high-quality paired reads into contigs. BLAST was used to align contigs to IMGT TRBV, TRBD and TRBJ reference genes, with CDR3 defined following IMGT. Any clonotype with a frequency above 0.1% was classified as a highly expanded clone. Shannon entropy served as the measure of repertoire diversity, while the Gini coefficient captured V-J evenness. Clonotypes shared by more than one individual were considered public. TCRdb reprocessed the public reads (quality trimming at Q25 with fastp, clone calling with MiXCR) and kept in-frame beta chains. Entries that share a CDR3 protein sequence are merged under the most common genes and DNA. The V and J calls were determined by TCRdb, not by the authors. The sample table holds 250,000 to 400,000 distinct CDR3 sequences, of which 15% to 20% were seen once. Of the sample, about 38% is held by the ten largest clones.

Turning to this clonotype: Its specific antigen is unknown. Per-base quality was not reported, and no clone a single base away is much larger than it.

The time point label corresponds to: newly diagnosed GD, antithyroid drugs for less than 3 months. For both TCR sequencing and RNA sequencing, RNA was extracted from PBMCs in TRIzol. The diagnosis of Graves' disease was made according to American Thyroid Association guidelines. The patients came from an endocrinology department in Xi'an, China. Each patient gave about 9.1 milliliters of peripheral blood, collected in an EDTA anticoagulant tube. Ficoll Paque Plus density gradient separation was used to isolate PBMCs, and no further T cell sorting was performed. An Agilent 2100 Bioanalyzer and agarose gel were used to check RNA quality, while a NanoDrop 2000 measured RNA concentration.

The input for sequencing was peripheral blood mononuclear cells (PBMCs), taken at new diagnosis, from a patient treated with antithyroid drugs. This sequence uses TRBV7-8 and TRBJ2-7; the D gene assignment is ambiguous. The receptor was isolated from a female donor with Graves disease. The CDR3: CASSLRPKPYEQYF. The nucleotide sequence is given as TGTGCCAGCAGCTTACGACCCAAACCCTACGAGCAGTACTTC.